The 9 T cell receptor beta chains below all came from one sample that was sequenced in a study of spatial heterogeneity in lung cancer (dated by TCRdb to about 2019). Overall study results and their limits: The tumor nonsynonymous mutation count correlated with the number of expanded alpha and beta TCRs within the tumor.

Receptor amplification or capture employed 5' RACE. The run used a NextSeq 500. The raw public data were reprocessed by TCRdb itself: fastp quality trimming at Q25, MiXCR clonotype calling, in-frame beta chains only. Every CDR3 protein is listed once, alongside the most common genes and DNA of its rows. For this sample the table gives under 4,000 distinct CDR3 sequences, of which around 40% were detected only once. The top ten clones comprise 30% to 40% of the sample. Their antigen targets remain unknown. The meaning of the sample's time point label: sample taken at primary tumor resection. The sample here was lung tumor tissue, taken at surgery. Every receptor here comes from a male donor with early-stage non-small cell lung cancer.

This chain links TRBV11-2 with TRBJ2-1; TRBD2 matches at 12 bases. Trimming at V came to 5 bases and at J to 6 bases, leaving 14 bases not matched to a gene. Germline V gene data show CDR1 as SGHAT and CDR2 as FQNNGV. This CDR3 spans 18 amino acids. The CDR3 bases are TGTGCCAGCAGCCCTCGACTAGCGGGAGCTTCAGGGGGCAATGAGCAGTTCTTC. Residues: CASSPRLAGASGGNEQFF.

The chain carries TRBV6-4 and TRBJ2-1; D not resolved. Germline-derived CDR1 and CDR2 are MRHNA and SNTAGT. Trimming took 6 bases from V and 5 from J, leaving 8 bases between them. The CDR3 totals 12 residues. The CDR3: CASRSLNNEQFF. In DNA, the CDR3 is TGTGCCAGCAGAAGCCTTAACAATGAGCAGTTCTTC.

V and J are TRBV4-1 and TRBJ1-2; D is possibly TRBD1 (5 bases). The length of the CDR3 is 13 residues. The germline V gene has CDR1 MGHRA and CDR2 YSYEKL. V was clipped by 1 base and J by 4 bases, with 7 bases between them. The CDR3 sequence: CASSQGDSYGYTF. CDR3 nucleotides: TGCGCCAGCAGCCAAGGAGACAGCTATGGCTACACCTTC.

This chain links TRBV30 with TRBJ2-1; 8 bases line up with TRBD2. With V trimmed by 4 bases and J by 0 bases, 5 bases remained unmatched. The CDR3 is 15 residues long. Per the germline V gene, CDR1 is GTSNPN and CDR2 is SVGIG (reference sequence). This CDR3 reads CAWNQRGSSYNEQFF. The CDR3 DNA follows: TGTGCCTGGAATCAGCGGGGGAGCTCCTACAATGAGCAGTTCTTC.

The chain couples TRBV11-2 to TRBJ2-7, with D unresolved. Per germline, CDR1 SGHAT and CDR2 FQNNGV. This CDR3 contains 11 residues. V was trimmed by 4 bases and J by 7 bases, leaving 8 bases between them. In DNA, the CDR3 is TGTGCCAGCAGCTCCTCGGAGGAGCAGTACTTC. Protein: CASSSSEEQYF.

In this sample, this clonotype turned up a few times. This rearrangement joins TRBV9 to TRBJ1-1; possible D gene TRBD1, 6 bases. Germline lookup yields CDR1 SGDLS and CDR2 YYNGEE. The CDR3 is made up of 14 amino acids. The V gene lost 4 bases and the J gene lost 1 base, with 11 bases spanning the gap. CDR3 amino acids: CASSKQGTNTEAFF. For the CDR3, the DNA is TGTGCCAGCAGCAAACAGGGTACGAACACTGAAGCTTTCTTT.

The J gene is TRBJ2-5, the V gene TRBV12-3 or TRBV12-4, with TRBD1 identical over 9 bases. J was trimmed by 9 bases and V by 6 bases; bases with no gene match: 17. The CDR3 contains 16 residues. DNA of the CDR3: TGTGCCAGCAGCTCGAGGCCGGGACAGGGTGTGGAGTCCCAGTACTTC. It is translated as CASSSRPGQGVESQYF.

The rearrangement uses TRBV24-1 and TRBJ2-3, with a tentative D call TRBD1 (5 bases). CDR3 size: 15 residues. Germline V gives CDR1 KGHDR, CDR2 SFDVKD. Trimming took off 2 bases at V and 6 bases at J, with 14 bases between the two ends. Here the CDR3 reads CATSDSTVVGDTQYF. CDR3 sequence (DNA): TGTGCCACCAGTGATTCGACAGTTGTAGGGGATACGCAGTATTTT.

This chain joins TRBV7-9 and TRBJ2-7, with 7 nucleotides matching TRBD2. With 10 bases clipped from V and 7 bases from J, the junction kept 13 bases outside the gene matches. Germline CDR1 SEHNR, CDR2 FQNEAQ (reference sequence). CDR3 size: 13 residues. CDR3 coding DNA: TGTGCCACGGGAGGTTCTGGGATTGGGGAGCAGTACTTC. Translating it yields CATGGSGIGEQYF.